Following are 5 T cell receptor beta chains from one sample sequenced in a study of shared clonotypes between healthy human individuals. Sequenced by immunoSEQ multiplex PCR; TCRdb stores in-frame clones only, minus some. Among about 1.5 million clones listed, around 95% were seen once. Material for sequencing was naive CD4+ T cells sorted from blood. Subset indicated: CD45RA+ positively selected. The receptors stem from a man aged 25-45 years in good health.

This clone has only one observation. The chain joins TRBV5-1 to TRBJ1-1, with TRBD1 matching over 8 bases. CDR3 length: 13 amino acids. The junction had 4 bases not matched to a gene; V was cut back by 4 bases and J by 5 bases. From germline, CDR1 is SGHRS and CDR2 YFSETQ. Here the CDR3 DNA reads TGCGCCAGCAGCCCGACAGGGGTAACTGAAGCTTTCTTT. This encodes CASSPTGVTEAFF.

This sequence joins TRBV15 and TRBJ2-5, with TRBD2 as a possible D gene (5 bases). CDR3 length: 11 residues. Trimming removed 9 bases at V and 5 bases at J, with 10 bases between. Germline V lookup: CDR1 LNHNV, CDR2 YYDKDF (reference sequence). DNA for the CDR3: TGTGCCACGCGCTCGGGGGAGACCCAGTACTTC. This gives the protein CATRSGETQYF.

This rearrangement joins TRBV7-6 to TRBJ2-1; the match to TRBD2 covers 10 bases. Germline values: CDR1 SGHVS, CDR2 FNYEAQ. The CDR3 runs to 18 residues. Trimming at V came to 5 bases and at J to 0 bases, leaving 10 bases not matched to a gene. CDR3 bases: TGTGCCAGCAGCCCCCGACTAGCGGGCCTCCCCTCCTACAATGAGCAGTTCTTC. Residues: CASSPRLAGLPSYNEQFF.

V is TRBV9 and J is TRBJ2-5; 8 bases are shared with TRBD2. CDR3 length equals 16 residues. V gave up 3 bases and J gave up 1 base; unmatched junction bases: 8. Germline lookup yields CDR1 SGDLS and CDR2 YYNGEE. The CDR3 sequence: CASSDRPTSGQETQYF. The CDR3 DNA follows: TGTGCCAGCAGCGACCGACCAACTAGCGGCCAAGAGACCCAGTACTTC.

The J gene is TRBJ2-7, the V gene TRBV10-1; 7 bases are shared with TRBD1. This CDR3 comprises 16 residues. V lost 6 bases and J lost 5; bases outside the gene matches: 16. The germline CDR1 and CDR2 sequences are WNHNN and SYGVQD (reference sequence). In nucleotides, the CDR3 is TGCGCCAGCAGGCGAGTCCGCCGGGACAGCTTGGACGAGCAGTACTTC. This translates into CASRRVRRDSLDEQYF.